This note documents a single TCR beta chain sequence. Its cognate antigen is unknown. This record comes from a study of beta chain features in type 1 diabetes. Study-wide results and caveats: The study found moderately but significantly shorter TCRB CDR3s in all four CD4+ subsets of Type 1 diabetes patients.

Expressed TCRB transcripts were sequenced because the entire RNA isolate underwent reverse transcription. Method: immunoSEQ multiplex PCR; TCRdb's copy keeps in-frame clones and lacks some. The table lists around 340,000 clones, 7.5% to 9% of them singletons. Germline-derived CDR1 and CDR2 are SGDLS and YYNGEE. The CDR3 runs 15 residues. The V end lost 4 bases, the J end lost 2 bases, and 14 bases lay between the germline ends. The rearrangement links TRBV9 to TRBJ2-3, with D unresolved. This TCR derives from a woman aged 18-29 years in good health. The specimen sequenced was central memory CD4+ T cells from blood. CDR3 in DNA: TGTGCCAGCAGCCCAGCGCCCCTATTCACAGATACGCAGTATTTT. It is translated as CASSPAPLFTDTQYF.